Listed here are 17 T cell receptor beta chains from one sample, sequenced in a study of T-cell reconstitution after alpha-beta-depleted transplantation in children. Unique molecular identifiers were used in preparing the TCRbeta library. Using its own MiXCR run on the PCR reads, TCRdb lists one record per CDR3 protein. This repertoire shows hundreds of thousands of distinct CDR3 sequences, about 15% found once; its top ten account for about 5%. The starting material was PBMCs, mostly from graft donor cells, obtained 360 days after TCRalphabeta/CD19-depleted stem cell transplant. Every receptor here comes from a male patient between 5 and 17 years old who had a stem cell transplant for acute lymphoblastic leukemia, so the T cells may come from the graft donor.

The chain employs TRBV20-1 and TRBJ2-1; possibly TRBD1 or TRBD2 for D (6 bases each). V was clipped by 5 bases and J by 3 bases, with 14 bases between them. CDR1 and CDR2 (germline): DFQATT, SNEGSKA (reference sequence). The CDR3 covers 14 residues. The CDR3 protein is CSAGGLVRYNEQFF. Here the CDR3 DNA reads TGCAGTGCTGGGGGGCTGGTACGCTACAATGAGCAGTTCTTC.

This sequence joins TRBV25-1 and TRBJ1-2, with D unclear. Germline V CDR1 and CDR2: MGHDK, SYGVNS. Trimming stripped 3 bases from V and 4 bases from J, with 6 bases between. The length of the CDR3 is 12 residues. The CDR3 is CASSDAGYGYTF. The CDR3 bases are TGTGCCAGCAGTGATGCTGGCTATGGCTACACCTTC.

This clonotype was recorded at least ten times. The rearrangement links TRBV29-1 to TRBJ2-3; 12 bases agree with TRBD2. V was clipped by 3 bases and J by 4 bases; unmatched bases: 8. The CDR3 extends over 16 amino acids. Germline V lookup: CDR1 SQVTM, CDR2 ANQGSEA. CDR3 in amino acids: CSVETLAGGRADTQYF. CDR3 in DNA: TGCAGCGTTGAGACCCTAGCGGGAGGGCGAGCAGATACGCAGTATTTT.

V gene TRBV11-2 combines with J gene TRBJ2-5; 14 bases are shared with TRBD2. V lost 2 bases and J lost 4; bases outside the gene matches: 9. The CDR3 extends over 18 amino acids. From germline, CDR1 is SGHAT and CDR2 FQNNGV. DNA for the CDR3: TGTGCCAGCAGCTTAATGATTGGGACTAGCGGGAGCCGAGAGACCCAGTACTTC. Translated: CASSLMIGTSGSRETQYF.

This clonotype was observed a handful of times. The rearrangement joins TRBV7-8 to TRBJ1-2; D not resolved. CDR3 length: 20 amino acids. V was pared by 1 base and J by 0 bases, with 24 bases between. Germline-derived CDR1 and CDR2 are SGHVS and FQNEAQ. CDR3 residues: CASSLVGSSPQRATNYGYTF. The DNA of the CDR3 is TGTGCCAGCAGCTTAGTGGGATCCAGCCCCCAGCGGGCTACTAACTATGGCTACACCTTC.

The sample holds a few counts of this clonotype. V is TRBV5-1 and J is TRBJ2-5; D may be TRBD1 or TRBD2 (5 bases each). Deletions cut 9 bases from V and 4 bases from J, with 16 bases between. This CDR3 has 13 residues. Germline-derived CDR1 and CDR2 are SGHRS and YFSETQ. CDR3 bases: TGCGCCATCCAATTTGAGGGGCGAGAGACCCAGTACTTC. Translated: CAIQFEGRETQYF.

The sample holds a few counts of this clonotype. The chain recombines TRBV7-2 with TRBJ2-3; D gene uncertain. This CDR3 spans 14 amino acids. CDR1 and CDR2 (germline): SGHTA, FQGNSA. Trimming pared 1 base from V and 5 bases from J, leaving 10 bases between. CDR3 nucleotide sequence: TGTGCCAGCAGCTTAGGGACCCCGCTAGATACGCAGTATTTT. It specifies CASSLGTPLDTQYF. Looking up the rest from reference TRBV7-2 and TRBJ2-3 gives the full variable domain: GAGVSQSPSNKVTEKGKDVELRCDPISGHTALYWYRQSLGQGLEFLIYFQGNSAPDKSGLPSDRFSAERTGGSVSTLTIQRTQQEDSAVYLCASSLGTPLDTQYFGPGTRLTVL.

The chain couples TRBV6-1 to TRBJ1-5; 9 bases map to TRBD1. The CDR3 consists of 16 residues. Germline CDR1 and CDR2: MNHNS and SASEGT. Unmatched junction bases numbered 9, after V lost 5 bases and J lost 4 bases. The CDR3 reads CASSPNRGQGNQPQHF. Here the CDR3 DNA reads TGTGCCAGCAGTCCGAACAGGGGGCAGGGGAATCAGCCCCAGCATTTT.

CDR3 protein: CASSPSGWARTDTQYF. The CDR3 bases are TGTGCCAGCAGCCCTAGTGGGTGGGCGCGCACAGATACGCAGTATTTT. The chain employs TRBV9 and TRBJ2-3; D is ambiguous. CDR1 is SGDLS, CDR2 YYNGEE, per germline. The V end lost 4 bases, the J end lost 1 base, and 16 bases lay between the germline ends. The CDR3 consists of 16 residues.

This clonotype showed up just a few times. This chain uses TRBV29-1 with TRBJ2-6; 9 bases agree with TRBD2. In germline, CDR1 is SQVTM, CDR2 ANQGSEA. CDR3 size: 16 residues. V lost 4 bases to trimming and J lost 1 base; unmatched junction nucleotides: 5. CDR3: CSVVAGVGSGANVLTF. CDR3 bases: TGCAGCGTTGTAGCGGGAGTGGGTTCTGGGGCCAACGTCCTGACTTTC.

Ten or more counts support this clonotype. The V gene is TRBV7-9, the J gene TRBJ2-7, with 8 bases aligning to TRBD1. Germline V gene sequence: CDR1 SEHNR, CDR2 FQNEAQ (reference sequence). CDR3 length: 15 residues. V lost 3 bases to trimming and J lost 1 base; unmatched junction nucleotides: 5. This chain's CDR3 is CASSLAGTGSYEQYF. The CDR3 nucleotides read TGTGCCAGCAGCTTGGCCGGGACAGGATCCTACGAGCAGTACTTC.

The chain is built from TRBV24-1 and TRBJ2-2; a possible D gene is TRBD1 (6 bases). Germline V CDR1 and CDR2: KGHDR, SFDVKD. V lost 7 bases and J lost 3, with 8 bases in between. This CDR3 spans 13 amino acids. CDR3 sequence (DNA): TGTGCCACCAGCAGGGGATACACCGGGGAGCTGTTTTTT. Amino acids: CATSRGYTGELFF.

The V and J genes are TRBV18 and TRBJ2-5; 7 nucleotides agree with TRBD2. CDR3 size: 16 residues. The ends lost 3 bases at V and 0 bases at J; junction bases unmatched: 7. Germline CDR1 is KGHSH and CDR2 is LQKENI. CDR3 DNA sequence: TGTGCCAGCTCACCGCTAGCGGCGAAGAACCAAGAGACCCAGTACTTC. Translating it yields CASSPLAAKNQETQYF.

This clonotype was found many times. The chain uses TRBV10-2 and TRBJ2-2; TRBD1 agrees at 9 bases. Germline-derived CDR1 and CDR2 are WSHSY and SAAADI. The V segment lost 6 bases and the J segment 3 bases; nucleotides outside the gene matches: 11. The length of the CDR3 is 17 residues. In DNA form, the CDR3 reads TGCGCCAGCAGAGAAGGGCCAGGACAGGGGCACACCGGGGAGCTGTTTTTT. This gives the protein CASREGPGQGHTGELFF.

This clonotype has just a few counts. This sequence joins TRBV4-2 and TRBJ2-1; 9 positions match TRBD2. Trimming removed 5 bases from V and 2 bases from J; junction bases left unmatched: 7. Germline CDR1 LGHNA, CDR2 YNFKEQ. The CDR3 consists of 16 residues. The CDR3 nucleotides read TGTGCCAGCAGCAATATAGCGGGAGTCACCTACAATGAGCAGTTCTTC. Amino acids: CASSNIAGVTYNEQFF.

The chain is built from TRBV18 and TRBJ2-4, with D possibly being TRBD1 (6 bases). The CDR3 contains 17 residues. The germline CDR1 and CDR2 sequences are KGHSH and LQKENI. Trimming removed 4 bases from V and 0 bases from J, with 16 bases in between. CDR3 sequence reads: CASSHSDWTVAKNIQYF. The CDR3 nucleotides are TGTGCCAGCTCACACTCGGACTGGACAGTAGCCAAAAACATTCAGTACTTC.

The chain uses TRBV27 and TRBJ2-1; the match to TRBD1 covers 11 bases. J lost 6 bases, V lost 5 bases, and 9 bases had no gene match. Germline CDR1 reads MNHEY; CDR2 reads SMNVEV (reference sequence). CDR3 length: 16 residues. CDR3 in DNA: TGTGCCAGCAGTCTCGCGGCCGGGACAGGGGGCAATGAGCAGTTCTTC. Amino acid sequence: CASSLAAGTGGNEQFF.